One sample yielded the 12 T cell receptor beta chains listed below, sequenced in a study of cytomegalovirus exposure and HLA in healthy donors. A multiplex PCR was run with 60 Vbeta primers and 13 Jbeta primers. Using immunoSEQ multiplex PCR, the repertoire was profiled, and TCRdb retains in-frame clones only, with some absent. The repertoire includes about 150,000 clones, 65% to 75% of them detected once, and 2.8% sits in the top ten. Sequencing was carried out using PBMCs. The origin of the receptors is a man between 18 and 35 years old in good health and CMV-seronegative.

This clone was seen once. The genes are TRBV5-1 and TRBJ2-7, with TRBD2 identical over 7 bases. V shed 5 bases, J shed 2 bases, and the junction held 7 bases outside the gene matches. Germline-derived CDR1 and CDR2 are SGHRS and YFSETQ. CDR3 length: 14 amino acids. DNA of the CDR3: TGCGCCAGCAGTATGGGGACTATTGCCTACGAGCAGTACTTC. Protein product: CASSMGTIAYEQYF.

This clone was detected only once. V gene TRBV19 combines with J gene TRBJ1-2; TRBD1 agrees at 8 bases. Trimming cost V 7 bases and J 3 bases; bases outside gene matches: 10. Germline CDR1 LNHDA, CDR2 SQIVND (reference sequence). CDR3 length: 15 amino acids. The CDR3 sequence is CASTSSTGVDYGYTF. The DNA of the CDR3 is TGTGCCAGTACCTCATCGACAGGGGTGGACTATGGCTACACCTTC.

V gene TRBV9 combines with J gene TRBJ2-5; 8 nucleotides match TRBD1. The V segment lost 4 bases and the J segment 5 bases; nucleotides outside the gene matches: 7. This CDR3 comprises 14 residues. Germline lookup yields CDR1 SGDLS and CDR2 YYNGEE. The chain's CDR3 is CASSLRTGRETQYF. The CDR3 nucleotides are TGTGCCAGCAGCTTACGGACAGGGCGGGAGACCCAGTACTTC.

V and J are TRBV4-2 and TRBJ2-3; D is perhaps TRBD1 (5 bases). Germline V gene lookup returns CDR1 LGHNA and CDR2 YNFKEQ. V was shortened by 1 base and J by 0 bases, with 20 bases between the two germline ends. This CDR3 has 19 amino acids. CDR3 protein: CASSQAKGRSEASTDTQYF. DNA for the CDR3: TGTGCCAGCAGCCAAGCCAAGGGGCGGAGTGAGGCTAGCACAGATACGCAGTATTTT.

The chain couples TRBV18 to TRBJ1-1; 8 bases line up with TRBD1. The CDR3 sequence is 14 residues long. Trimming cost V 2 bases and J 4 bases; bases outside gene matches: 3. Germline CDR1 KGHSH, CDR2 LQKENI. The CDR3 sequence: CASSPADRGTEAFF. The CDR3 coding sequence is TGTGCCAGCTCACCAGCCGACAGGGGCACTGAAGCTTTCTTT.

The chain links TRBV30 to TRBJ2-7; 7 bases fit TRBD2. CDR1 and CDR2 from the germline V gene are GTSNPN and SVGIG (reference sequence). J lost 7 bases, V lost 4 bases, and 10 bases had no gene match. This CDR3 has 13 amino acids. The DNA of the CDR3 is TGTGCCTGGAACTTATACGGGGGAGGGGAGCAGTACTTC. Protein sequence: CAWNLYGGGEQYF.

This chain joins TRBV4-3 and TRBJ1-2, with 7 bases aligning to TRBD1. V lost 1 base and J lost 4; bases outside the gene matches: 6. This CDR3 region has 15 residues. Germline-derived CDR1 and CDR2 are LGHNA and YSLEER. CDR3 coding DNA: TGCGCCAGCAGCCAAGGAGGGACAGAGGTCTATGGCTACACCTTC. Amino acid sequence: CASSQGGTEVYGYTF.

The chain couples TRBV6-5 to TRBJ1-2; 7 bases line up with TRBD1. The ends lost 10 bases at V and 7 bases at J; junction bases unmatched: 9. The CDR3 runs 12 residues. Per the germline V gene, CDR1 is MNHEY and CDR2 is SVGAGI. In DNA, the CDR3 is TGTGCCACCCTGAGACAGGGTCGTGGCTACACCTTC. Translated, it gives CATLRQGRGYTF.

For this clone: A read error may produce the germline difference seen at one junction end. This chain links TRBV4-1 with TRBJ2-6, with 10 bases matching TRBD2. This CDR3 spans 19 amino acids. Germline lookup yields CDR1 MGHRA and CDR2 YSYEKL. The CDR3 bases are TGCGCCAGCAGCCAACTTCTAGCGGGGGTTAGCTCTGGGGCCAACGGCCTGACTTTC. Encoded protein: CASSQLLAGVSSGANGLTF.

The CDR3, as DNA: TGCGCCAGCAGCCTGCAGGTAGGCATATCCCAGCCCCAGCATTTT. Amino acid sequence: CASSLQVGISQPQHF. The chain couples TRBV4-1 to TRBJ1-5; D uncertain. V was pared by 4 bases and J by 7 bases, with 17 bases between. The CDR3 sequence is 15 residues long. Looked up from germline, CDR1 is MGHRA and CDR2 is YSYEKL.

This chain uses TRBV29-1 with TRBJ1-2; 7 bases match TRBD1. CDR1 and CDR2 from the germline V gene are SQVTM and ANQGSEA. Trimming removed 7 bases from V and 2 bases from J; junction bases left unmatched: 7. CDR3 length: 13 amino acids. CDR3 region: CSGLQGINYGYTF. CDR3 DNA: TGCAGCGGACTACAGGGGATAAACTATGGCTACACCTTC. Together with reference TRBV29-1 and TRBJ1-2, the CDR3 gives the full variable domain: SAVISQKPSRDICQRGTSLTIQCQVDSQVTMMFWYRQQPGQSLTLIATANQGSEATYESGFVIDKFPISRPNLTFSTLTVSNMSPEDSSIYLCSGLQGINYGYTFGSGTRLTVV.

The CDR3 is CASSSYQGAPRGYTF. The CDR3 bases are TGCGCCAGCAGCTCCTATCAGGGGGCCCCACGGGGGTACACCTTC. J is TRBJ1-2 and V is TRBV5-1; 8 bases are shared with TRBD1. Germline lookup yields CDR1 SGHRS and CDR2 YFSETQ. Trimming at V came to 3 bases and at J to 11 bases, leaving 15 bases not matched to a gene. This CDR3 comprises 15 residues. Full variable domain (missing parts from reference TRBV5-1 and TRBJ1-2): KAGVTQTPRYLIKTRGQQVTLSCSPISGHRSVSWYQQTPGQGLQFLFEYFSETQRNKGNFPGRFSGRQFSNSRSEMNVSTLELGDSALYLCASSSYQGAPRGYTFGSGTRLTVV.